Shown below are 19 T cell receptor beta chains from a single sample sequenced in a study of chemoradiotherapy in HPV16-positive cancers (dated by TCRdb to between 2022 and 2023). The library was built by means of the immunoSEQ multiplex PCR assay. The source is immuneACCESS, and TCRdb retained only in-frame sequences with V and J called. Part of the clones is not carried over; for the studies checked, unresolved V genes explain less than half of this, and the remainder is unexplained. This sample has about 1,500 clones in its table, and roughly 87% of those were observed once. The top ten hold 5% to 7% of the sample. The sequencing here drew on tumor tissue, taken from a patient who underwent chemoradiotherapy. All receptors come from a human donor with HPV-associated anogenital cancer.

The CDR3 DNA follows: TGTGCCAGCAACGGGGGAGACAGCACAGGGTTTGAAGCTTTCTTT. Translating gives CASNGGDSTGFEAFF. This rearrangement joins TRBV6-1 to TRBJ1-1; possibly TRBD1 for D (6 bases). Trimming shortened V by 7 bases and J by 7 bases, and 22 bases separated the two germline ends. The germline V gene has CDR1 MNHNS and CDR2 SASEGT. The CDR3 has 15 amino acids.

The rearrangement links TRBV6-4 to TRBJ1-2; 7 nucleotides agree with TRBD1. The CDR3 has 15 amino acids. Germline V gene sequence: CDR1 MRHNA, CDR2 SNTAGT. Losses at the gene ends were 7 bases for V and 2 bases for J; bases not matched to a gene: 10. The chain's CDR3 is CASNPTGSPNYGYTF. CDR3 sequence (DNA): TGTGCCAGCAACCCGACAGGGTCACCAAACTATGGCTACACCTTC.

The J gene is TRBJ1-2, the V gene TRBV27; tentatively, D is TRBD1 (6 bases). V was clipped by 5 bases and J by 4 bases, with 17 bases between them. Per the germline V gene, CDR1 is MNHEY and CDR2 is SMNVEV (reference sequence). The CDR3 covers 15 residues. The CDR3 DNA is TGTGCCAGCAGTGGAGACAGGACAAGGCTCTATGGCTACACCTTC. Protein product: CASSGDRTRLYGYTF.

There are a few counts of this clone. The chain recombines TRBV5-1 with TRBJ2-1; no clear D. CDR3 size: 11 residues. V was trimmed by 5 bases and J by 13 bases, leaving 13 bases between them. CDR1 is SGHRS and CDR2 is YFSETQ in the germline V gene. CDR3 nucleotides: TGCGCCAGCAGAGAAGGGTGGGAACAGTTCTTC. This codes for CASREGWEQFF.

The chain has TRBV2 and TRBJ1-5; D unresolved. Germline V gives CDR1 SNHLY, CDR2 FYNNEI. The germline V and J ends were trimmed by 5 bases and 7 bases, with 12 bases remaining between them. CDR3 length: 13 residues. CDR3 nucleotide sequence: TGTGCCAGCAGTACGACCATAGCGCAGCCCCAGCATTTT. This sequence encodes CASSTTIAQPQHF. The entire variable domain, with the rest obtained from reference TRBV2 and TRBJ1-5, is as follows: EPEVTQTPSHQVTQMGQEVILRCVPISNHLYFYWYRQILGQKVEFLVSFYNNEISEKSEIFDDQFSVERPDGSNFTLKIRSTKLEDSAMYFCASSTTIAQPQHFGDGTRLSIL.

This chain joins TRBV18 and TRBJ2-7, with 8 bases aligning to TRBD2. After removal of 3 bases from V and 0 bases from J, the junction contained 7 bases not matched to a gene. The CDR3 contains 16 residues. The V gene's germline CDR1 is KGHSH and CDR2 LQKENI. CDR3 nucleotide sequence: TGTGCCAGCTCACCGGAGGTAGCGGGGAGCTCCTACGAGCAGTACGTC. Translated, it gives CASSPEVAGSSYEQYV.

This clone was seen just once. The chain couples TRBV9 to TRBJ2-3; no definite D call. The CDR3 extends over 14 amino acids. Germline V CDR1 and CDR2: SGDLS, YYNGEE. V was trimmed by 3 bases and J by 4 bases, leaving 12 bases between them. In DNA form, the CDR3 reads TGTGCCAGCAGCGGAGGTTTTGGGTCAGATACGCAGTATTTT. The encoded protein is CASSGGFGSDTQYF.

The DNA for the CDR3 is TGTGCCAGCAGTTTATGGGACGGGGATAACAATGAGCAGTTCTTC. Residues: CASSLWDGDNNEQFF. V usage is TRBV6-5 and J usage is TRBJ2-1, with D perhaps assigned TRBD1 or TRBD2 (5 bases each). CDR3 length: 15 amino acids. CDR1 MNHEY and CDR2 SVGAGI come from the germline V gene. Trimming removed 4 bases at V and 5 bases at J, with 15 bases between.

This clone showed up just a few times. This sequence joins TRBV2 and TRBJ1-2; no clear D gene. The CDR3 loop spans 11 amino acids. Germline CDR1 and CDR2: SNHLY and FYNNEI. V lost 4 bases, J lost 5 bases, and 5 bases lay in between. The CDR3: CASSGGYGYTF. In DNA, the CDR3 is TGTGCCAGCAGTGGGGGTTATGGCTACACCTTC.

In DNA form, the CDR3 reads TGCAGCGTGAAAAACAGGGAGAACACTGAAGCTTTCTTT. Translating gives CSVKNRENTEAFF. The chain carries TRBV29-1 and TRBJ1-1; D may be TRBD1 (6 bases). The V end lost 6 bases, the J end lost 1 base, and 12 bases lay between the germline ends. The CDR3 loop spans 13 amino acids. Germline V gene data show CDR1 as SQVTM and CDR2 as ANQGSEA.

The chain has TRBV18 and TRBJ1-2; TRBD1 is a possible D gene (6 bases). This CDR3 is built from 15 residues. V lost 5 bases to trimming and J lost 3 bases, with 16 bases between them. The germline gives CDR1 KGHSH, CDR2 LQKENI. CDR3 residues: CASSATGRADYGYTF. The CDR3 DNA follows: TGTGCCAGCTCAGCTACAGGGAGAGCCGACTATGGCTACACCTTC.

The V and J genes are TRBV9 and TRBJ2-2; 11 nucleotides agree with TRBD2. Germline V CDR1 and CDR2: SGDLS, YYNGEE. V shed 7 bases, J shed 3 bases, and the junction held 11 bases outside the gene matches. This CDR3 comprises 17 residues. CDR3 protein: CASDRTSGRIDTGELFF. CDR3 sequence (DNA): TGTGCCAGCGACCGTACTAGCGGGAGAATCGACACCGGGGAGCTGTTTTTT.

This chain connects TRBV27 to TRBJ2-1, with TRBD2 matching 14 bases. The V gene's germline CDR1 is MNHEY and CDR2 SMNVEV (reference sequence). This CDR3 is built from 15 residues. Unmatched junction bases numbered 2, after V lost 8 bases and J lost 2 bases. The CDR3 reads CASRLAGGPYNEQFF. The CDR3 DNA reads TGTGCCAGCCGACTAGCGGGAGGGCCCTACAATGAGCAGTTCTTC.

The gene calls are TRBV3-1 (or the pseudogene TRBV3-2) and TRBJ2-7; TRBD2 aligns across 8 bases. CDR1 is LGHDT and CDR2 is YNNKEL in the germline V gene (reference sequence). The V segment lost 11 bases and the J segment 12 bases; nucleotides outside the gene matches: 6. The CDR3 has 9 amino acids. The CDR3 loop is CASGGRGYV. The CDR3, as DNA: TGTGCCTCGGGAGGGCGCGGGTACGTC.

In nucleotides, the CDR3 is TGTGCCACCAGATCCGGGACGATCTATGGCTACACCTTC. This encodes CATRSGTIYGYTF. The rearrangement uses TRBV15 and TRBJ1-2, with D perhaps matching TRBD1 (5 bases). This CDR3 has 13 residues. Germline V gene data show CDR1 as LNHNV and CDR2 as YYDKDF (reference sequence). Trimming took off 6 bases at V and 4 bases at J, with 12 bases between the two ends.

The rearrangement joins TRBV7-9 to TRBJ2-5, with TRBD2 matching over 11 bases. Per the germline V gene, CDR1 is SEHNR and CDR2 is FQNEAQ (reference sequence). CDR3 length: 15 amino acids. The V gene end was trimmed by 5 bases and the J gene end by 5 bases; junction bases not matched to a gene: 7. DNA of the CDR3: TGTGCCAGCAGCCGGAGGGCTAGCGGGAGGGAGACCCAGTACTTC. Translated, it gives CASSRRASGRETQYF. Using reference TRBV7-9 and TRBJ2-5 for the parts outside the CDR3, the full variable domain is DTGVSQNPRHKITKRGQNVTFRCDPISEHNRLYWYRQTLGQGPEFLTYFQNEAQLEKSRLLSDRFSAERPKGSFSTLEIQRTEQGDSAMYLCASSRRASGRETQYFGPGTRLLVL.

The chain recombines TRBV11-1 with TRBJ2-2; 12 positions agree with TRBD2. Germline CDR1 SGHAT, CDR2 FQDESV (reference sequence). The CDR3 covers 16 residues. J lost 6 bases, V lost 2 bases, and 4 bases had no gene match. CDR3 sequence (DNA): TGTGCCAGCAGCTTAAGACTAGCGGGGGCCGCCGGGGAGCTGTTTTTT. Protein: CASSLRLAGAAGELFF.

On this clone itself: The same CDR3 arises from other DNA sequences in this sample as well. This chain uses TRBV15 with TRBJ1-1; perhaps TRBD1 as D (5 bases). V shed 0 bases and J shed 1 base, with 12 bases lying between them. The CDR3 covers 16 residues. Germline CDR1 reads LNHNV; CDR2 reads YYDKDF (reference sequence). CDR3 protein: CATSRDLGTGNTEAFF. The CDR3 DNA reads TGTGCCACCAGCAGAGATCTAGGGACGGGGAACACTGAAGCTTTCTTT. Combining the CDR3 with reference TRBV15 and TRBJ1-1 gives the whole variable domain DAMVIQNPRYQVTQFGKPVTLSCSQTLNHNVMYWYQQKSSQAPKLLFHYYDKDFNNEADTPDNFQSRRPNTSFCFLDIRSPGLGDTAMYLCATSRDLGTGNTEAFFGQGTRLTVV.

The V gene is TRBV6-6, the J gene TRBJ2-1, with D possibly matching TRBD1 (6 bases). Trimming stripped 6 bases from V and 3 bases from J, with 15 bases between. Germline-derived CDR1 and CDR2 are MNHNY and SVGAGI (reference sequence). CDR3 length: 15 residues. The CDR3 loop is CASRPDRPLYNEQFF. The CDR3 DNA reads TGTGCCAGCAGGCCGGACAGACCCCTCTACAATGAGCAGTTCTTC.